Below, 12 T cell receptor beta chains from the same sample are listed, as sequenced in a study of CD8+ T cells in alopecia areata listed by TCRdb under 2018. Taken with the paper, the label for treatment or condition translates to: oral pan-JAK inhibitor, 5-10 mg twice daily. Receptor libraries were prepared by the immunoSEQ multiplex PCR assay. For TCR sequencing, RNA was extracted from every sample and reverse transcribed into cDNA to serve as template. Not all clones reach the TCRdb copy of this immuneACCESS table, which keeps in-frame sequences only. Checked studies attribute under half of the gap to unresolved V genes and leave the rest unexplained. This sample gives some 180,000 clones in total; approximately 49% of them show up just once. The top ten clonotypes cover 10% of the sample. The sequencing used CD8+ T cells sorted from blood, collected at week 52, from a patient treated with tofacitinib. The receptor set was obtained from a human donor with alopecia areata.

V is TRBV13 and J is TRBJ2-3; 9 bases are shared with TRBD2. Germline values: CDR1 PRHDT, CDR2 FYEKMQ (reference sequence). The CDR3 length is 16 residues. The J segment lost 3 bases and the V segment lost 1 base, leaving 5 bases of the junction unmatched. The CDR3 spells CASSLVAGGQTDTQYF. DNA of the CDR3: TGTGCCAGCAGCTTAGTTGCGGGGGGGCAAACAGATACGCAGTATTTT.

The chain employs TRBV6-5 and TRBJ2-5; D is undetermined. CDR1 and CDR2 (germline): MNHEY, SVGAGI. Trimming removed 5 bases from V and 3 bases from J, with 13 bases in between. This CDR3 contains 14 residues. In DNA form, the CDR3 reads TGTGCCAGCAGTGGCACAACGACCAAAGAGACCCAGTACTTC. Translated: CASSGTTTKETQYF.

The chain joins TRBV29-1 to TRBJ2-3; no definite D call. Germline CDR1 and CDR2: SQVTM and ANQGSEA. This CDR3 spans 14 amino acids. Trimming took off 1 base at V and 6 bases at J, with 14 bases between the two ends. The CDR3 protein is CSVEGRPLVDTQYF. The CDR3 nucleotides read TGCAGCGTTGAAGGCAGGCCACTCGTCGATACGCAGTATTTT.

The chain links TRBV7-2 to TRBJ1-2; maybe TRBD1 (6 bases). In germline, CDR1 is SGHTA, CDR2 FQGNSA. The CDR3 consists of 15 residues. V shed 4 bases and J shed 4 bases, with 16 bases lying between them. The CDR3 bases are TGTGCCAGCAGCTCCTACCCAACAGGGCCCTATGGCTACACCTTC. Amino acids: CASSSYPTGPYGYTF.

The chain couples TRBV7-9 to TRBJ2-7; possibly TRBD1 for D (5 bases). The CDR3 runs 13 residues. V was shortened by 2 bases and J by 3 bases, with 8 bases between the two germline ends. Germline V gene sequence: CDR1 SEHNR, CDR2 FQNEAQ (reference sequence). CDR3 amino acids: CASSLQGNYEQYF. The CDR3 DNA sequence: TGTGCCAGCAGCTTACAGGGAAACTACGAGCAGTACTTC. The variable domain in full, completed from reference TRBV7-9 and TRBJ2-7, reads DTGVSQNPRHKITKRGQNVTFRCDPISEHNRLYWYRQTLGQGPEFLTYFQNEAQLEKSRLLSDRFSAERPKGSFSTLEIQRTEQGDSAMYLCASSLQGNYEQYFGPGTRLTVT.

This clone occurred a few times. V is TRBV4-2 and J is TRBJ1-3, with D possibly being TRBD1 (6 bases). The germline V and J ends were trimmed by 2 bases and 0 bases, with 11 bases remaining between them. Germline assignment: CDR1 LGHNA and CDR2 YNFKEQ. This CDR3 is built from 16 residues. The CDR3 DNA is TGTGCCAGCAGCCAAAGGACAGTTCTCTCTGGAAACACCATATATTTT. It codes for CASSQRTVLSGNTIYF.

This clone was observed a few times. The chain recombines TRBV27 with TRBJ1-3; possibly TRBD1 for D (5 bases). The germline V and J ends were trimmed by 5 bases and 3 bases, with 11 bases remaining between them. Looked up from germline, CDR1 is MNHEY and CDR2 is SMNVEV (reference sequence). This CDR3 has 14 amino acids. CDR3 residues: CASSPLGGGNTIYF. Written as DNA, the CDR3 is TGTGCCAGCAGTCCCCTCGGGGGTGGAAACACCATATATTTT.

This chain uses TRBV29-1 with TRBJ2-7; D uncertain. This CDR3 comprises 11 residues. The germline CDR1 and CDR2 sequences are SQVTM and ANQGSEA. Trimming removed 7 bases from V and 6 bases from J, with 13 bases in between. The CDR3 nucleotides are TGCAGCGGTAAGAAGGGTGGCGAGCAGTACTTC. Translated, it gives CSGKKGGEQYF.

CDR3 residues: CASGTRETQYF. The CDR3 DNA follows: TGTGCCAGCGGGACAAGGGAGACCCAGTACTTC. This chain joins TRBV27 and TRBJ2-5; possible D gene TRBD1, 6 bases. V shed 8 bases and J shed 5 bases, with 9 bases lying between them. CDR3 length: 11 residues. The germline V gene has CDR1 MNHEY and CDR2 SMNVEV (reference sequence).

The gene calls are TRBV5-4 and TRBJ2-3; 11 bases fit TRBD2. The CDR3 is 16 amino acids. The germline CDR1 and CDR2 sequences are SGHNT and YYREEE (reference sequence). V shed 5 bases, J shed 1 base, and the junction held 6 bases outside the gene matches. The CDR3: CASRDRTSGRTDTQYF. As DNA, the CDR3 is TGTGCCAGCAGGGACAGGACTAGCGGGCGCACAGATACGCAGTATTTT.

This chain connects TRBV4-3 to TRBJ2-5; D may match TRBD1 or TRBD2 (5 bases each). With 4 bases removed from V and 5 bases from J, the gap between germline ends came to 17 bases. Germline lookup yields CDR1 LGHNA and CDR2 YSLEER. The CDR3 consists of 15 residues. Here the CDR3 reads CASSPILGEWETQYF. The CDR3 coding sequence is TGCGCCAGCAGCCCAATCTTGGGGGAGTGGGAGACCCAGTACTTC.

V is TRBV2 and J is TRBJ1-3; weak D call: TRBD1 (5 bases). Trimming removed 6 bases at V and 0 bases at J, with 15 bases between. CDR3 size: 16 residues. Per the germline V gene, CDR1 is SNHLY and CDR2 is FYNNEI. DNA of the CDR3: TGTGCCAGCAGCCCCGTCGGGGGGAGCTCTGGAAACACCATATATTTT. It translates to CASSPVGGSSGNTIYF.